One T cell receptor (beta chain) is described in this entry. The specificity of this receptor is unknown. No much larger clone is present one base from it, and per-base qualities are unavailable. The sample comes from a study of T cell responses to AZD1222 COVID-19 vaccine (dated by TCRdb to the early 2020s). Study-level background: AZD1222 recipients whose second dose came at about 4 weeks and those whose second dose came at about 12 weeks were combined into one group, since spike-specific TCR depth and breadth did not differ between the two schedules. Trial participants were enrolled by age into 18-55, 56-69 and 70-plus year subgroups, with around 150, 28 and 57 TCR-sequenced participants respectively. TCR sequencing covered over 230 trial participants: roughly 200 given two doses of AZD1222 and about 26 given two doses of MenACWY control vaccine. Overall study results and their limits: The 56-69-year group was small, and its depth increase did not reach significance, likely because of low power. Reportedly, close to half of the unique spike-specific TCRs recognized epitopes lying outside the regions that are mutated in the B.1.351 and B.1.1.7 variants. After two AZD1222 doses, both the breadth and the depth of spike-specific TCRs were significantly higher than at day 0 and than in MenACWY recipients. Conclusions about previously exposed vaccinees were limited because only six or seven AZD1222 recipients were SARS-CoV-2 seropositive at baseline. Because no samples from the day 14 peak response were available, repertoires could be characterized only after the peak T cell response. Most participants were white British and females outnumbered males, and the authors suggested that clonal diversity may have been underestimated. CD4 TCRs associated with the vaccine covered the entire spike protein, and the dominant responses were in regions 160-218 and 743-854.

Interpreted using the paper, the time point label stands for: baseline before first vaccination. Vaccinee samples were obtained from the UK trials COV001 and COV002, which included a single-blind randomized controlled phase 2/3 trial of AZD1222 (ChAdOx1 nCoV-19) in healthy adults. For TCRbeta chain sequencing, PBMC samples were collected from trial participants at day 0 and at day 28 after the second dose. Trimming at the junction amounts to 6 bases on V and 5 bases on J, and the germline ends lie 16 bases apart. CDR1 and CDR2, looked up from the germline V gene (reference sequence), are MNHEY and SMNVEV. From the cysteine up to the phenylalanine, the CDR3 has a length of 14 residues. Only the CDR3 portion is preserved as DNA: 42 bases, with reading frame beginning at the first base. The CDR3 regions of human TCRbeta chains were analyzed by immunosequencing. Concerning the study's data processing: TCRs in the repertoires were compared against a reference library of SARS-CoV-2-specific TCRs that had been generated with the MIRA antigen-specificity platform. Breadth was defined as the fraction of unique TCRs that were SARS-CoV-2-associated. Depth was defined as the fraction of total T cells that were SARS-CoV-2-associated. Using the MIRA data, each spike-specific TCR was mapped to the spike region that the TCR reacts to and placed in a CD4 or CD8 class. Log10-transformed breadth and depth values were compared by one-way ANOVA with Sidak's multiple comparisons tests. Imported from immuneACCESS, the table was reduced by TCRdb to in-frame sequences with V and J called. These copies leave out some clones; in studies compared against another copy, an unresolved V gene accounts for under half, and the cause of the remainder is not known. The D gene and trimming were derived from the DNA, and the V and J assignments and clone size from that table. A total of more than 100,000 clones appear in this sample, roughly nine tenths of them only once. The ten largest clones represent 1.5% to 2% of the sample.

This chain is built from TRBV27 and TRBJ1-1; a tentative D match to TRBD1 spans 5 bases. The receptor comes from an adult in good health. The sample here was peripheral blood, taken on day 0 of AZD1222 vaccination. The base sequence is TGTGCCAGCAGCGGGACCGAAAGGGAAACTGAAGCTTTCTTT. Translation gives CASSGTERETEAFF.